This TCR beta chain was recovered during a study of T cell changes during pregnancy in multiple sclerosis. Trimming stripped 2 bases from V and 14 bases from J, with 16 bases between. The CDR3 consists of 13 residues. Germline V gene data show CDR1 as MNHEY and CDR2 as SVGAGI. Repertoires were generated with immunoSEQ multiplex PCR, while TCRdb's copy carries only in-frame clones and drops some. This table has over 50,000 clones, 92% appearing once. This clonotype originated in a female donor with multiple sclerosis, enrolled in a pregnancy study. This chain joins TRBV6-5 and TRBJ2-1; D is perhaps TRBD2 (5 bases). The sequencing used peripheral blood, collected in the first trimester of pregnancy. CDR3 DNA sequence: TGTGCCAGCAGTTACCGCCGGGGAAAAGTAGAGTTCTTC. Protein sequence: CASSYRRGKVEFF.